Following are 14 T cell receptor beta chains from one sample sequenced in a study of radiotherapy plus CTLA-4 blockade in lung cancer. Sequencing used immunoSEQ multiplex PCR; TCRdb keeps in-frame clones, though not all of them. The table shows approximately 80,000 clones, with roughly 74% occurring only once. The source was peripheral blood, collected from a patient treated with radiotherapy plus ipilimumab. These receptor sequences come from a human donor with non-small cell lung cancer whose response to radiotherapy plus ipilimumab could not be evaluated.

The chain couples TRBV6-1 to TRBJ1-1; possibly TRBD1 for D (5 bases). The V gene lost 2 bases and the J gene lost 4 bases, with 11 bases spanning the gap. Germline values: CDR1 MNHNS, CDR2 SASEGT. The CDR3 runs to 14 residues. The CDR3 loop is CASSELGGTTEAFF. The CDR3 nucleotides are TGTGCCAGCAGTGAACTGGGGGGGACCACTGAAGCTTTCTTT.

The V and J genes are TRBV9 and TRBJ2-1; 10 positions agree with TRBD2. The length of the CDR3 is 18 residues. Germline-derived CDR1 and CDR2 are SGDLS and YYNGEE. With 0 bases clipped from V and 6 bases from J, the junction kept 12 bases outside the gene matches. The CDR3 bases are TGTGCCAGCAGCGTAGATGGGGGGCTAGCGGGAGTTGTCAATGAGCAGTTCTTC. It encodes CASSVDGGLAGVVNEQFF.

The gene calls are TRBV5-1 and TRBJ1-3; 7 nucleotides match TRBD1. The CDR3 runs to 15 residues. Germline V CDR1 and CDR2: SGHRS, YFSETQ. V was clipped by 4 bases and J by 3 bases; unmatched bases: 7. CDR3 in amino acids: CASSTSGGSGNTIYF. The CDR3 coding sequence is TGCGCCAGCAGCACCTCAGGGGGGAGTGGAAACACCATATATTTT.

The V call is TRBV7-2, the J call TRBJ2-7; possible D gene TRBD2, 6 bases. The CDR3 loop spans 14 amino acids. Trimming removed 3 bases from V and 5 bases from J, with 14 bases in between. Per the germline V gene, CDR1 is SGHTA and CDR2 is FQGNSA. CDR3 amino acids: CASSFGGVGHEQYF. The CDR3 nucleotides are TGTGCCAGCAGCTTCGGAGGGGTAGGCCACGAGCAGTACTTC.

V gene TRBV5-4 combines with J gene TRBJ1-2; TRBD1 is a possible D gene (5 bases). Trimming took off 4 bases at V and 0 bases at J, with 7 bases between the two ends. The CDR3 extends over 13 amino acids. The germline V gene has CDR1 SGHNT and CDR2 YYREEE (reference sequence). The CDR3 protein is CASSGGANYGYTF. As DNA, the CDR3 is TGTGCCAGCAGCGGAGGGGCTAACTATGGCTACACCTTC.

The chain joins TRBV9 to TRBJ1-6; D call uncertain. Germline loops: CDR1 SGDLS, CDR2 YYNGEE. V lost 0 bases to trimming and J lost 0 bases, with 10 bases between them. CDR3 length: 17 residues. The CDR3 reads CASSVGQWSSYNSPLHF. CDR3 in DNA: TGTGCCAGCAGCGTAGGTCAATGGAGCTCCTATAATTCACCCCTCCACTTT.

J is TRBJ1-5 and V is TRBV18, with a weak D call TRBD1 (5 bases). The CDR3 runs 13 residues. Germline V gene sequence: CDR1 KGHSH, CDR2 LQKENI. The V end lost 5 bases, the J end lost 4 bases, and 9 bases lay between the germline ends. The chain's CDR3 is CASSGGGNQPQHF. Here the CDR3 DNA reads TGTGCCAGCTCAGGGGGAGGGAATCAGCCCCAGCATTTT. Variable domain in full (rest from reference TRBV18 and TRBJ1-5): NAGVMQNPRHLVRRRGQEARLRCSPMKGHSHVYWYRQLPEEGLKFMVYLQKENIIDESGMPKERFSAEFPKEGPSILRIQQVVRGDSAAYFCASSGGGNQPQHFGDGTRLSIL.

This chain uses TRBV5-6 with TRBJ1-2, with unresolved D. In germline, CDR1 is SGHDT, CDR2 YYEEEE. Deletions cut 1 base from V and 1 base from J, with 5 bases between. This CDR3 contains 13 residues. The CDR3 sequence: CASSLNNNYGYTF. In DNA, the CDR3 is TGTGCCAGCAGCTTGAACAATAACTATGGCTACACCTTC.

This chain joins TRBV30 and TRBJ1-1; TRBD1 aligns across 7 bases. The CDR3 has 11 residues. With 5 bases clipped from V and 3 bases from J, the junction kept 0 bases outside the gene matches. CDR1 GTSNPN and CDR2 SVGIG come from the germline V gene (reference sequence). The CDR3 reads CAWDRDTEAFF. CDR3 DNA: TGTGCCTGGGACAGGGACACTGAAGCTTTCTTT. The variable domain in full, with the rest retrieved from reference TRBV30 and TRBJ1-1, is SQTIHQWPATLVQPVGSPLSLECTVEGTSNPNLYWYRQAAGRGLQLLFYSVGIGQISSEVPQNLSASRPQDRQFILSSKKLLLSDSGFYLCAWDRDTEAFFGQGTRLTVV.

The CDR3 nucleotides are TGTGCCAGCTCACCCTTCCCGGGCGAGCAGTACTTC. Encoded protein: CASSPFPGEQYF. The rearrangement links TRBV18 to TRBJ2-7; D is undetermined. The CDR3 consists of 12 residues. Germline CDR1 KGHSH, CDR2 LQKENI. V was cut by 3 bases and J by 6 bases, with 9 bases left in between. Supplemented by reference TRBV18 and TRBJ2-7, the full variable domain reads NAGVMQNPRHLVRRRGQEARLRCSPMKGHSHVYWYRQLPEEGLKFMVYLQKENIIDESGMPKERFSAEFPKEGPSILRIQQVVRGDSAAYFCASSPFPGEQYFGPGTRLTVT.

The chain uses TRBV6-1 and TRBJ1-2; tentatively, D is TRBD1 (6 bases). Germline loops: CDR1 MNHNS, CDR2 SASEGT. The CDR3 sequence is 12 residues long. V gave up 3 bases and J gave up 7 bases, with 9 bases separating them. CDR3 DNA sequence: TGTGCCAGCAGTGATCAGGGGCTTGGCTACACCTTC. The encoded protein is CASSDQGLGYTF.

This chain links TRBV9 with TRBJ1-1, with a tentative D call TRBD1 (6 bases). CDR3 length: 15 residues. V dropped 1 base and J dropped 5 bases, with 15 bases sitting between them. Per the germline V gene, CDR1 is SGDLS and CDR2 is YYNGEE. This CDR3 is CASSVFQGKLTEAFF. The CDR3 coding sequence is TGTGCCAGCAGCGTATTCCAGGGGAAGTTGACTGAAGCTTTCTTT.

This clone was detected once. The rearrangement links TRBV6-6 to TRBJ1-2; a weak D match, TRBD1 (6 bases). The CDR3 has 14 residues. The V end lost 0 bases, the J end lost 6 bases, and 11 bases lay between the germline ends. Germline V CDR1 and CDR2: MNHNY, SVGAGI (reference sequence). CDR3 region: CASSYSRGGDGYTF. CDR3 coding DNA: TGTGCCAGCAGTTACTCCCGAGGGGGGGATGGCTACACCTTC.

This clone was seen a single time. The chain employs TRBV7-8 and TRBJ2-5; TRBD2 might be the D (5 bases). The V gene's germline CDR1 is SGHVS and CDR2 FQNEAQ. Trimming pared 2 bases from V and 5 bases from J, leaving 12 bases between. The CDR3 totals 14 residues. The CDR3 sequence is CASSLRRLWETQYF. CDR3 bases: TGTGCCAGCAGCTTAAGGCGACTATGGGAGACCCAGTACTTC.